A selection of T cell receptor beta chains follows, all from one sample in a study of shared clonotypes between healthy human individuals. TCRdb's copy holds only in-frame clones and misses some; the assay was immunoSEQ multiplex PCR. The table has about 1 million clones, 70% to 80% seen once. Sequenced sample: memory CD4+ T cells sorted from blood. These receptors all stem from a man aged 18 to 29 in good health. CDR3s include the opening cysteine and the closing phenylalanine or tryptophan. Fields, in order: V gene, clone size, J gene, D gene, CDR3 DNA, CDR3 protein. D genes are given only for firm matches. Where a row states a size, it is once, few, many or the class of an expanded clone; other rows omit it.

V gene: TRBV4-1
clone size: .
J gene: TRBJ1-6
D gene: .
CDR3 DNA: TGCGCCAGCAGCCGTCAGGCCCCTAAGGGATCGGGCTATAATTCACCCCTCCACTTT
CDR3 protein: CASSRQAPKGSGYNSPLHF

V gene: TRBV4-3
clone size: .
J gene: TRBJ2-3
D gene: TRBD2
CDR3 DNA: TGCGCCAGCAGCCAAGTCCTAGCGGGAGATACGCAGTATTTT
CDR3 protein: CASSQVLAGDTQYF

V gene: TRBV10-2
clone size: .
J gene: TRBJ2-3
D gene: TRBD2
CDR3 DNA: TGCGCCAGCAGTCTCCCCCTCTTGACTAGCGGGAGAGGTGATACGCAGTATTTT
CDR3 protein: CASSLPLLTSGRGDTQYF

V gene: TRBV6-1
clone size: .
J gene: TRBJ1-5
D gene: .
CDR3 DNA: TGTGCCAGCAGCGGGACATTCACTCGGCCCCAGCATTTT
CDR3 protein: CASSGTFTRPQHF

V gene: TRBV6-5
clone size: once
J gene: TRBJ2-7
D gene: TRBD1
CDR3 DNA: TGTGCCAGCAGTTCGACAGGGCAGGAGTACGAGCAGTACTTC
CDR3 protein: CASSSTGQEYEQYF

V gene: TRBV2
clone size: .
J gene: TRBJ2-4
D gene: TRBD2
CDR3 DNA: TGTGCCAGCAGAACTGGGCTAGCGGGGGGGGTGATCCTTCAGTACTTC
CDR3 protein: CASRTGLAGGVILQYF

V gene: TRBV27
clone size: .
J gene: TRBJ2-7
D gene: TRBD1
CDR3 DNA: TGTGCCAGCAGTTCCCGGGACAGCTCCTACGAGCAGTACTTC
CDR3 protein: CASSSRDSSYEQYF

V gene: TRBV7-3
clone size: .
J gene: TRBJ1-1
D gene: TRBD1
CDR3 DNA: TGTGCCAGCAGCCCAGAACCCAGGGGGCAGAACACTGAAGCTTTCTTT
CDR3 protein: CASSPEPRGQNTEAFF

V gene: TRBV6-1
clone size: .
J gene: TRBJ2-1
D gene: TRBD2
CDR3 DNA: TGTGCGAGCCTAGCGGGGGGATACAATGAGCAGTTCTTC
CDR3 protein: CASLAGGYNEQFF

V gene: TRBV4-3
clone size: .
J gene: TRBJ1-2
D gene: .
CDR3 DNA: TGCGCCAGCAGCCAGGGGTTAACTGGTCCCTATGGCTACACCTTC
CDR3 protein: CASSQGLTGPYGYTF

V gene: TRBV6-1
clone size: .
J gene: TRBJ2-7
D gene: .
CDR3 DNA: TGTGCCAGCCGGGCTTCAAGCTCCTACGAGCAGTACTTC
CDR3 protein: CASRASSSYEQYF

V gene: TRBV19
clone size: .
J gene: TRBJ1-5
D gene: .
CDR3 DNA: TGTGCCAGTAGTACCGACAGTTATAGCAATCAGCCCCAGCATTTT
CDR3 protein: CASSTDSYSNQPQHF

V gene: TRBV4-1
clone size: .
J gene: TRBJ2-2
D gene: TRBD2
CDR3 DNA: TGCGCCAGCAGCCAAGAACCCGGACTAGGCACCGGGGAGCTGTTTTTT
CDR3 protein: CASSQEPGLGTGELFF

V gene: TRBV7-2
clone size: .
J gene: TRBJ1-1
D gene: .
CDR3 DNA: TGTGCCAGCAGCGTACAAGGGGATGAAGCTTTCTTT
CDR3 protein: CASSVQGDEAFF

V gene: TRBV6-1
clone size: .
J gene: TRBJ1-2
D gene: TRBD1
CDR3 DNA: TGTGCCAGCAGTGACGGGACAGTCTATGGCTACACCTTC
CDR3 protein: CASSDGTVYGYTF

V gene: TRBV5-1
clone size: .
J gene: TRBJ1-2
D gene: .
CDR3 DNA: TGCGCCAGCAGCTTGGACGGCTCTAACTATGGCTACACCTTC
CDR3 protein: CASSLDGSNYGYTF

V gene: TRBV7-9
clone size: few
J gene: TRBJ1-1
D gene: .
CDR3 DNA: TGTGCCAGCAGGCCCGGGGGAGACACTGAAGCTTTCTTT
CDR3 protein: CASRPGGDTEAFF

V gene: TRBV5-1
clone size: .
J gene: TRBJ2-7
D gene: .
CDR3 DNA: TGCGCCAGCAGCCTACTAGGGGGATCCGAATACGAGCAGTACTTC
CDR3 protein: CASSLLGGSEYEQYF

V gene: TRBV10-3
clone size: .
J gene: TRBJ2-1
D gene: TRBD2
CDR3 DNA: TGTGCCATAAGGACTAGCGGGGGCCCTTACAATGAGCAGTTCTTC
CDR3 protein: CAIRTSGGPYNEQFF

V gene: TRBV5-1
clone size: .
J gene: TRBJ1-3
D gene: .
CDR3 DNA: TGCGCCAGCAGCTTGGGGTCAGGGGCCTTCTCTGGAAACACCATATATTTT
CDR3 protein: CASSLGSGAFSGNTIYF

V gene: TRBV19
clone size: once
J gene: TRBJ2-7
D gene: .
CDR3 DNA: TGTGCCAGTAGTATAGGACGGATAACCTACGAGCAGTACTTC
CDR3 protein: CASSIGRITYEQYF

V gene: TRBV25-1
clone size: .
J gene: TRBJ2-3
D gene: .
CDR3 DNA: TGTGCCAGCAGTGACCTCGGGGCAGGGATCACAGATACGCAGTATTTT
CDR3 protein: CASSDLGAGITDTQYF

V gene: TRBV5-1
clone size: .
J gene: TRBJ1-4
D gene: .
CDR3 DNA: TGCGCCAGCAGCTTGGATACAGGGCAAAAACTGTTTTTT
CDR3 protein: CASSLDTGQKLFF

V gene: TRBV6-1
clone size: once
J gene: TRBJ2-7
D gene: .
CDR3 DNA: TGTGCCAGCATCGAGGGACTGACTTTTACTGAGCAGTACTTC
CDR3 protein: CASIEGLTFTEQYF

V gene: TRBV7-4
clone size: .
J gene: TRBJ2-1
D gene: TRBD2
CDR3 DNA: TGTGCCAGCAACAATGGGGACGGACTAGCGGGAGGGAAGAGCTCCTACAATGAGCAGTTCTTC
CDR3 protein: CASNNGDGLAGGKSSYNEQFF

V gene: TRBV30
clone size: .
J gene: TRBJ2-1
D gene: TRBD2
CDR3 DNA: TGTGCCTGGTCAGTTAGCGGGGGGGTCAATGAGCAGTTCTTC
CDR3 protein: CAWSVSGGVNEQFF

V gene: TRBV11-2
clone size: .
J gene: TRBJ1-4
D gene: .
CDR3 DNA: TGTGCCAGCAGCCTGGACGGGGGTGGTAATGAAAAACTGTTTTTT
CDR3 protein: CASSLDGGGNEKLFF

V gene: TRBV19
clone size: few
J gene: TRBJ1-1
D gene: .
CDR3 DNA: TGTGCCAGTAGTGGGATCTCCCCTGAAGCTTTCTTT
CDR3 protein: CASSGISPEAFF

V gene: TRBV7-9
clone size: many
J gene: TRBJ1-6
D gene: TRBD1
CDR3 DNA: TGTGCCAGCAGGTTGACAGGGGATAATTCACCCCTCCACTTT
CDR3 protein: CASRLTGDNSPLHF

V gene: TRBV5-1
clone size: .
J gene: TRBJ2-5
D gene: .
CDR3 DNA: TGCGCCAGCAGCTTGATCTCGCAAGAGACCCAGTACTTC
CDR3 protein: CASSLISQETQYF

V gene: TRBV27
clone size: .
J gene: TRBJ2-6
D gene: TRBD1
CDR3 DNA: TGTGCCAGCAGTACCACAGGGGGCTCGGGGGCCAACGTCCTGACTTTC
CDR3 protein: CASSTTGGSGANVLTF

V gene: TRBV9
clone size: few
J gene: TRBJ2-1
D gene: .
CDR3 DNA: TGTGCCAGCAGCGTTAGCAGCAATGAGCAGTTCTTC
CDR3 protein: CASSVSSNEQFF

V gene: TRBV6-1
clone size: .
J gene: TRBJ1-6
D gene: .
CDR3 DNA: TGTGCCAGCAGTGCCTATGGACAGCTGAATAATTCACCCCTCCACTTT
CDR3 protein: CASSAYGQLNNSPLHF

V gene: TRBV9
clone size: .
J gene: TRBJ1-1
D gene: TRBD1
CDR3 DNA: TGTGCCAGCAGTCAGGGGGTGACGAACACTGAAGCTTTCTTT
CDR3 protein: CASSQGVTNTEAFF

V gene: TRBV5-4
clone size: once
J gene: TRBJ1-1
D gene: .
CDR3 DNA: TGTGCCAGCAGCTTGTCTGCAAGCCCGAGATTCAACGAGGCTTTCTTT
CDR3 protein: CASSLSASPRFNEAFF

V gene: TRBV5-1
clone size: .
J gene: TRBJ2-3
D gene: TRBD2
CDR3 DNA: TGCGCCAGCAGGGGGGGAACTAGCGGGGCCACAGATACGCAGTATTTT
CDR3 protein: CASRGGTSGATDTQYF

V gene: TRBV5-1
clone size: .
J gene: TRBJ2-3
D gene: .
CDR3 DNA: TGCGCCAGCAGCCAAAGGAGCCGGGGTTTGGGCACAGATACGCAGTATTTT
CDR3 protein: CASSQRSRGLGTDTQYF

V gene: TRBV29-1
clone size: .
J gene: TRBJ2-7
D gene: TRBD2
CDR3 DNA: TGCAGCGTTGACCGGACTAGCCACTACGAGCAGTACTTC
CDR3 protein: CSVDRTSHYEQYF

V gene: TRBV9
clone size: .
J gene: TRBJ2-1
D gene: .
CDR3 DNA: TGTGCCAGCAGCGGCAGCCCCTACAATGAGCAGTTCTTC
CDR3 protein: CASSGSPYNEQFF

V gene: TRBV6-1
clone size: .
J gene: TRBJ2-7
D gene: .
CDR3 DNA: TGTGCCAGCAGAGCCTTTGGGCTTAGTTCCTACGAGCAGTACTTC
CDR3 protein: CASRAFGLSSYEQYF

V gene: TRBV11-3
clone size: .
J gene: TRBJ1-6
D gene: .
CDR3 DNA: TGTGCCAGCAGCTTAGATAAAGGTCCCAATGGTTCACCCCTCCACTTT
CDR3 protein: CASSLDKGPNGSPLHF

V gene: TRBV10-3
clone size: .
J gene: TRBJ2-1
D gene: .
CDR3 DNA: TGTGCCATCAGTGTCGGGTCCGAACCCCCGTTCTTC
CDR3 protein: CAISVGSEPPFF

V gene: TRBV7-9
clone size: .
J gene: TRBJ2-1
D gene: TRBD1
CDR3 DNA: TGTGCCAGCAGCCCCGGGACAGGGCTTTACAATGAGCAGTTCTTC
CDR3 protein: CASSPGTGLYNEQFF

V gene: TRBV7-6
clone size: .
J gene: TRBJ2-5
D gene: TRBD2
CDR3 DNA: TGTGCCAGCAGCTTATTACTAGCGGGAGGTTTGCAAGAGACCCAGTACTTC
CDR3 protein: CASSLLLAGGLQETQYF

V gene: TRBV27
clone size: once
J gene: TRBJ2-3
D gene: .
CDR3 DNA: TGTGCCGCTCCCCCCTGGGGCGGTGCGACAGATACGCAGTATTTT
CDR3 protein: CAAPPWGGATDTQYF

V gene: TRBV7-7
clone size: .
J gene: TRBJ1-1
D gene: .
CDR3 DNA: TGTGCTAGCAGCGTCCACAGGGTACCCATGAACACTGAAGCTTTCTTT
CDR3 protein: CASSVHRVPMNTEAFF

V gene: TRBV30
clone size: .
J gene: TRBJ1-2
D gene: .
CDR3 DNA: TGTGCCTGGAGTGCGGGAATGAGCTATGGCTACACCTTC
CDR3 protein: CAWSAGMSYGYTF

V gene: TRBV2
clone size: .
J gene: TRBJ2-3
D gene: .
CDR3 DNA: TGTGCCAGCAGGATTACCACAGATACGCAGTATTTT
CDR3 protein: CASRITTDTQYF